This T cell receptor (beta chain) stems from a study of blood T cell repertoires in COVID-19. At the level of the study: The United States, Italy and Spain supplied acute and convalescent COVID-19 samples.

Per the original methods: It was from reference gene primer amplification that nucleated cell counts were estimated. Measured with immunoSEQ multiplex PCR; TCRdb has only the in-frame clones, and not every one. The V and J calls and clone size were taken over from that table, and D and trimming were inferred from the DNA. The data hold over 120,000 clones, with 87% observed a single time. The CDR3 runs to 14 residues. Germline-derived CDR1 and CDR2 are MNHEY and SMNVEV (reference sequence). Trimming took 6 bases from V and 3 from J, leaving 15 bases between them. Two negative PCRs, clearance, or symptom resolution had been documented for recovered Cohort 3 donors.

The TCR comes from a man aged 55-75 years who had recovered from COVID-19. What was sequenced was PBMCs or T cells enriched from blood (not recorded which). The J gene is TRBJ2-7, the V gene TRBV27; possible D gene TRBD1, 6 bases. The CDR3 nucleotides read TGTGCCAGCAGGACAATTACAGGGAACTACGAGCAGTACTTC. Residues: CASRTITGNYEQYF.